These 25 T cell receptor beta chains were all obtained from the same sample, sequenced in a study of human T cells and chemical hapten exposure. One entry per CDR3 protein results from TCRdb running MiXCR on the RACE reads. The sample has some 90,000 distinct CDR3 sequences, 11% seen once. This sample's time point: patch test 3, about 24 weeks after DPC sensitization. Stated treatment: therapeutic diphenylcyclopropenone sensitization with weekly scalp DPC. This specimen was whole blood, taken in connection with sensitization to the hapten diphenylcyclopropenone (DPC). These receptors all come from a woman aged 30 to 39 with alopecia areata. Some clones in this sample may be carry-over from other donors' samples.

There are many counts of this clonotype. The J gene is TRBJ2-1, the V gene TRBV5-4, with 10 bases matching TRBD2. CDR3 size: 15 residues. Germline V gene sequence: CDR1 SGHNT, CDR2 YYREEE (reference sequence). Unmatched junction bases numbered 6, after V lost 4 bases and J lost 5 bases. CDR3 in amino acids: CASSTKRGGHNEQFF. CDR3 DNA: TGTGCCAGCAGCACAAAGCGGGGGGGCCACAATGAGCAGTTCTTC.

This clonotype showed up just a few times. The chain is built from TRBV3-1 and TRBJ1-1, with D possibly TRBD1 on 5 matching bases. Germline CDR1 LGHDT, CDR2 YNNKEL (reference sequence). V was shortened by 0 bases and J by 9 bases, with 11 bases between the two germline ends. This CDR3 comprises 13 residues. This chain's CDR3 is CASSQDQGSKAFF. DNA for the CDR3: TGTGCCAGCAGCCAAGATCAGGGAAGCAAAGCTTTCTTT.

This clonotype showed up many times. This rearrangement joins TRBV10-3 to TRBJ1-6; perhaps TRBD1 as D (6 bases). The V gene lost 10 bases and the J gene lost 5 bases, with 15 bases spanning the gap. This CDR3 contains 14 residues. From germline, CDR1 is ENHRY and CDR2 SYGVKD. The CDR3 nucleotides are TGTGCCACCTTAAGGGACACCAATAATTCACCCCTCCACTTT. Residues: CATLRDTNNSPLHF.

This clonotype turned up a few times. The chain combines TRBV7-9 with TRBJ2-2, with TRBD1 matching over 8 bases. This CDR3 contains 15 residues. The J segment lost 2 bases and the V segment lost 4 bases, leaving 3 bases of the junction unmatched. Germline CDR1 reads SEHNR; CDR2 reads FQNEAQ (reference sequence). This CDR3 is CASSYGQGNTGELFF. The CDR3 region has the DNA TGTGCCAGCAGCTACGGACAGGGAAACACCGGGGAGCTGTTTTTT.

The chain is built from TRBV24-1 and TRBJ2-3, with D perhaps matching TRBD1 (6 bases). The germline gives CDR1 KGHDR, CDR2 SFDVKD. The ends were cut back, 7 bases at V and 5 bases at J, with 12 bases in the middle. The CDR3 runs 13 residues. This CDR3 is CATRQEGGDTQYF. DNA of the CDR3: TGTGCCACCAGACAGGAAGGGGGAGATACGCAGTATTTT.

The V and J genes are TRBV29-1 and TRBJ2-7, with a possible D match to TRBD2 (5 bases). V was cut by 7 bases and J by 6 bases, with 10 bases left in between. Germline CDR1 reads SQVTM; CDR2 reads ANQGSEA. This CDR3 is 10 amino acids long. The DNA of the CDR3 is TGCAGCGCTAAGGAGGTCGAGCAGTACTTC. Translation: CSAKEVEQYF.

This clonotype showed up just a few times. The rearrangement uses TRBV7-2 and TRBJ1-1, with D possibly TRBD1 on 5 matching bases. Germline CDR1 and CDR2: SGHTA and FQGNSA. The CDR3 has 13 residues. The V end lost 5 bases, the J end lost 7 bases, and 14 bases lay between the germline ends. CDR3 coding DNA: TGTGCCAGCAGCGGCGGGGGACGGGGTGAAGCTTTCTTT. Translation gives CASSGGGRGEAFF. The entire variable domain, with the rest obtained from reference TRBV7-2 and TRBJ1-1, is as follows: GAGVSQSPSNKVTEKGKDVELRCDPISGHTALYWYRQSLGQGLEFLIYFQGNSAPDKSGLPSDRFSAERTGGSVSTLTIQRTQQEDSAVYLCASSGGGRGEAFFGQGTRLTVV.

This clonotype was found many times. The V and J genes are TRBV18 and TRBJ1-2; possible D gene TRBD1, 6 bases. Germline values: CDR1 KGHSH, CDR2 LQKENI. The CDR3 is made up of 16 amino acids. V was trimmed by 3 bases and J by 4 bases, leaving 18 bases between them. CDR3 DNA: TGTGCCAGCTCACCCTCAACCGGACAGCCTTCCTATGGCTACACCTTC. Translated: CASSPSTGQPSYGYTF.

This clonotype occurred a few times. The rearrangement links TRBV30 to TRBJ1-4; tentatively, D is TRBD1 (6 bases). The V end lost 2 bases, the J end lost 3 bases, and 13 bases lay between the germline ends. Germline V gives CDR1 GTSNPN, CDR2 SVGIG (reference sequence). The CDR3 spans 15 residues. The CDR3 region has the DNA TGTGCCTGGAGTTTAGGACAGACCTCTAATGAAAAACTGTTTTTT. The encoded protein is CAWSLGQTSNEKLFF.

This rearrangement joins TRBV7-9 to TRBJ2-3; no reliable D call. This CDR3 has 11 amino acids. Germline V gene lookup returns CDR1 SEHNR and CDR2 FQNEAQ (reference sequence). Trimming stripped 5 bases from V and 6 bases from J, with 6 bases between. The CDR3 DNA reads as TGTGCCAGCAGCCACGAGGATACGCAGTATTTT. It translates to CASSHEDTQYF. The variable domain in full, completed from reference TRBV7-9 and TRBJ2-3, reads DTGVSQNPRHKITKRGQNVTFRCDPISEHNRLYWYRQTLGQGPEFLTYFQNEAQLEKSRLLSDRFSAERPKGSFSTLEIQRTEQGDSAMYLCASSHEDTQYFGPGTRLTVL.

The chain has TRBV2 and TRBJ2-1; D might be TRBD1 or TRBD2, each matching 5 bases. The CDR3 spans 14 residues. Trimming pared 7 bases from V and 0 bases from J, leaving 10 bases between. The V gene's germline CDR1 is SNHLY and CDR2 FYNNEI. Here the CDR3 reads CASTGTISYNEQFF. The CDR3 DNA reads TGTGCCAGCACCGGGACCATCTCCTACAATGAGCAGTTCTTC. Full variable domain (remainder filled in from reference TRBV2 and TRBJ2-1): EPEVTQTPSHQVTQMGQEVILRCVPISNHLYFYWYRQILGQKVEFLVSFYNNEISEKSEIFDDQFSVERPDGSNFTLKIRSTKLEDSAMYFCASTGTISYNEQFFGPGTRLTVL.

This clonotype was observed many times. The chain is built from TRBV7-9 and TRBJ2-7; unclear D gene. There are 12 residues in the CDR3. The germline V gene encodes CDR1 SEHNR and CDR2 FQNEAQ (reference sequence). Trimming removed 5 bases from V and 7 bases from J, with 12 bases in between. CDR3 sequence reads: CASSLQLGEQYF. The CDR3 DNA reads TGTGCCAGCAGCCTCCAACTCGGGGAGCAGTACTTC.

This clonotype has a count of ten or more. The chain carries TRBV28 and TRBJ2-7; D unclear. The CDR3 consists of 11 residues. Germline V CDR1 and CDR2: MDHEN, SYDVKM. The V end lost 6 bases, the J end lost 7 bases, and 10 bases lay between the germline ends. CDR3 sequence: CASSPLREQYF. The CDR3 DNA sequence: TGTGCCAGCAGCCCCCTTAGGGAGCAGTACTTC.

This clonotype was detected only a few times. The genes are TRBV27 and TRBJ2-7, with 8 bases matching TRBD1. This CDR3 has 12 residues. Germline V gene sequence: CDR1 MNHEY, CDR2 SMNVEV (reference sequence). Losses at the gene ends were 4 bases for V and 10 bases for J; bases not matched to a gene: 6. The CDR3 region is CASSSTGGRQYF. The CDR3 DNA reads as TGTGCCAGCAGTTCAACAGGGGGTAGACAGTACTTC.

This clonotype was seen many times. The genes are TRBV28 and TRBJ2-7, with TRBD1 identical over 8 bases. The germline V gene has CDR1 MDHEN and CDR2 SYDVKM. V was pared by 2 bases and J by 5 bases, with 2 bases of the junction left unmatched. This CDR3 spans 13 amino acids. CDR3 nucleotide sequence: TGTGCCAGCAGTTTACAGGGGGCTGACGAGCAGTACGTC. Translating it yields CASSLQGADEQYV.

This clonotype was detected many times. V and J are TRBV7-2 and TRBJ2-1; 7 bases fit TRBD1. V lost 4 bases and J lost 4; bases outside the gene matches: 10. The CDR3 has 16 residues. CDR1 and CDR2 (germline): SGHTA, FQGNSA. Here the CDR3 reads CASSSGSGTAYNEQFF. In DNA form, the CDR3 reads TGTGCCAGCAGCTCTGGCTCCGGGACAGCGTACAATGAGCAGTTCTTC.

CDR3 protein: CSARDDGDSEQFF. Written as DNA, the CDR3 is TGCAGTGCTAGAGATGACGGGGATAGTGAGCAGTTCTTC. The chain is built from TRBV20-1 and TRBJ2-1; possibly TRBD2 for D (5 bases). This CDR3 has 13 residues. The ends were cut back, 0 bases at V and 9 bases at J, with 12 bases in the middle. CDR1 and CDR2 from the germline V gene are DFQATT and SNEGSKA (reference sequence).

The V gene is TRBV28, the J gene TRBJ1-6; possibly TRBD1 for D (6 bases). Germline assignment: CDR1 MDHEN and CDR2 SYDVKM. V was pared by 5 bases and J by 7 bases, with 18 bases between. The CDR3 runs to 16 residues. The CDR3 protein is CASSAPGGYKNSPLHF. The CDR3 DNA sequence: TGTGCCAGCAGTGCCCCCGGGGGCTATAAGAATTCACCCCTCCACTTT.

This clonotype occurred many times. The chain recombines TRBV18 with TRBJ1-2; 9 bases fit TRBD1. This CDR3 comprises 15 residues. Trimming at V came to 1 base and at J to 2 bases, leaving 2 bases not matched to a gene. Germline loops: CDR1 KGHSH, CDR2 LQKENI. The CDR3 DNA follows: TGTGCCAGCTCACCACAAGGACAGGGGAACTATGGCTACACCTTC. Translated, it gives CASSPQGQGNYGYTF.

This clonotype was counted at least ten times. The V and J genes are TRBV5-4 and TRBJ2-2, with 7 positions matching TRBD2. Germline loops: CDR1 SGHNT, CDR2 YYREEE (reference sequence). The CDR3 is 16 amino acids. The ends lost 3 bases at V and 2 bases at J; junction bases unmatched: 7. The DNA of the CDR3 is TGTGCCAGCAGCTCCCTTGGCGGGGGAAACACCGGGGAGCTGTTTTTT. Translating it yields CASSSLGGGNTGELFF.

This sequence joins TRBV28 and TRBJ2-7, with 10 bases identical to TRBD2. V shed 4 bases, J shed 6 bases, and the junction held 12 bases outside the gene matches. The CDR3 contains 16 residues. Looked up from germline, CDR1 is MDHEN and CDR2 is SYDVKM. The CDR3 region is CASSSQGTSEWREQYF. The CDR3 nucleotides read TGTGCCAGCAGTTCCCAGGGGACTAGCGAATGGCGCGAGCAGTACTTC. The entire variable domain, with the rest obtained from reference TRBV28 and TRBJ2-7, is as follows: DVKVTQSSRYLVKRTGEKVFLECVQDMDHENMFWYRQDPGLGLRLIYFSYDVKMKEKGDIPEGYSVSREKKERFSLILESASTNQTSMYLCASSSQGTSEWREQYFGPGTRLTVT.

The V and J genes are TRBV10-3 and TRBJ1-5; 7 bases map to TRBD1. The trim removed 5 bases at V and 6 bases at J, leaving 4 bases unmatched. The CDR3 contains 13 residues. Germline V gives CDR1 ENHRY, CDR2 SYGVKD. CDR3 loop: CAISQGGSQPQHF. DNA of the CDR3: TGTGCCATCAGTCAGGGGGGATCTCAGCCCCAGCATTTT.

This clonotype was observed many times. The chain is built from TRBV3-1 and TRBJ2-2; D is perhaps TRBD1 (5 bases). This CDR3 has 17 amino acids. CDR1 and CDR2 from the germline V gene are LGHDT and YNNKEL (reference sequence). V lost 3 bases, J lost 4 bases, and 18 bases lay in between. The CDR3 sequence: CASSQAARRQTTGELFF. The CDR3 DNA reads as TGTGCCAGCAGCCAGGCGGCTAGGAGACAGACCACCGGGGAGCTGTTTTTT.

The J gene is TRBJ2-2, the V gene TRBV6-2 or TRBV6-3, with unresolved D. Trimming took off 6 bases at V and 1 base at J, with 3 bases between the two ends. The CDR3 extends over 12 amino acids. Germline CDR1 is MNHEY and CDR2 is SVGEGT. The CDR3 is CASSMNTGELFF. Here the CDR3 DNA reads TGTGCCAGCAGCATGAACACCGGGGAGCTGTTTTTT.

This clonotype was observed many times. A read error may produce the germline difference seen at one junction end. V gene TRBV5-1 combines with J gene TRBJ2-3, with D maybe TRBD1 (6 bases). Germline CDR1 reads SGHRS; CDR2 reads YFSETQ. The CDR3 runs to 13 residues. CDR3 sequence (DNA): TGTGCCAGCAGCCTCTCAGGGGCAGATACGCAGTATTTT. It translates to CASSLSGADTQYF.